Reported below is one T cell receptor beta chain. What it binds is not known. The V segment lost 5 bases and the J segment 2 bases; nucleotides outside the gene matches: 16. The CDR3 sequence is 18 residues long. This entry comes from a study of cytomegalovirus exposure and HLA in healthy donors. Findings of the study overall: A previous analysis found most TCR beta V segments productive roughly 87% or roughly 30% of the time. The authors later found most CMV-associated TCR beta chains appeared HLA-restricted. TCR beta chain V- and J-gene trimming was linked, in a later analysis, to a missense variant in DCLRE1C.

PCR involved 60 Vbeta and 13 Jbeta primers. Measured with immunoSEQ multiplex PCR; TCRdb has only the in-frame clones, and not every one. The clone table shows fewer than 75,000 clones, with the ten largest holding approximately 15%. This clonotype originated in a boy aged 5-17 years in good health and CMV-seronegative. The J gene is TRBJ2-7, the V gene TRBV23-1; TRBD1 aligns across 9 bases. TRBV23-1 is designated an ORF whose function remains uncertain. The source material was PBMCs. This CDR3 is CASSYGTGNFPDTYEQYF. Written as DNA, the CDR3 is TGCGCCAGCAGTTACGGGACAGGGAACTTCCCCGACACCTACGAGCAGTACTTC.